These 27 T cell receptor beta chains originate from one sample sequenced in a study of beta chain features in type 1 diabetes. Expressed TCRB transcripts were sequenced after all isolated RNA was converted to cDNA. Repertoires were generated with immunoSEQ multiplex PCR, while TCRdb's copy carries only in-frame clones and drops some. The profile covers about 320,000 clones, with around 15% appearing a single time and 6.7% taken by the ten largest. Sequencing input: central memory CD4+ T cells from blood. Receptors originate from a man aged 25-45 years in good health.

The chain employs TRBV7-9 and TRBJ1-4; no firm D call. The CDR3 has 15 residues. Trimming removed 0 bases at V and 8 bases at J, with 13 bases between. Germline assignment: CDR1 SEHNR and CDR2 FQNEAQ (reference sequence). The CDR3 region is CASSLALGSEEKLFF. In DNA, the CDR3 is TGTGCCAGCAGCTTAGCCCTCGGATCGGAAGAAAAACTGTTTTTT.

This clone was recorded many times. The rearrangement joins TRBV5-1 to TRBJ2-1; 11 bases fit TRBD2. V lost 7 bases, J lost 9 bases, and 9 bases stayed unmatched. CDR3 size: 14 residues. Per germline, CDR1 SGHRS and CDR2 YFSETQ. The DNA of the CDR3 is TGCGCCAGCGAAGGTAGCGGGAGGGGAGCTGAGCAGTTCTTC. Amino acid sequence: CASEGSGRGAEQFF.

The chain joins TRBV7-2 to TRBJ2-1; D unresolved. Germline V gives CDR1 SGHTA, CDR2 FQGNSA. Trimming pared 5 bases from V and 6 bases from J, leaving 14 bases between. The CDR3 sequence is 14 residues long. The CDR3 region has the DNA TGTGCCAGCAGCCCGGACCGAGGTCTCAATGAGCAGTTCTTC. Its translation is CASSPDRGLNEQFF.

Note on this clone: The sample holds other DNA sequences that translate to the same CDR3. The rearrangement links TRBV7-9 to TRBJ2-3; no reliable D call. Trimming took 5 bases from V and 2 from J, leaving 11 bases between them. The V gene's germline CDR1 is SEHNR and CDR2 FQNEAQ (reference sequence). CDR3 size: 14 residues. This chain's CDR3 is CASSPSGYTDTQYF. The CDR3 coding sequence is TGTGCCAGCAGCCCTTCCGGGTACACAGATACGCAGTATTTT.

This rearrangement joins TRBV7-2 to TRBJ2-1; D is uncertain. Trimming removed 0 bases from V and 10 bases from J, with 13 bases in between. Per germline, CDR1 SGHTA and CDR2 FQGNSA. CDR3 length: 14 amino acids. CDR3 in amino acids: CASSLAITVGEQFF. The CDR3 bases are TGTGCCAGCAGCTTAGCCATTACCGTGGGGGAGCAGTTCTTC.

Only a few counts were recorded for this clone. The CDR3 coding sequence is TGCGCCAGCAGCCAAGAGGGGAGCGGGGCAGGGGAAAAACTGTTTTTT. This gives the protein CASSQEGSGAGEKLFF. The V and J genes are TRBV4-3 and TRBJ1-4; a weak D match, TRBD1 (5 bases). CDR1 LGHNA and CDR2 YSLEER come from the germline V gene. This CDR3 comprises 16 residues. Between the trimmed V and J ends, which lost 0 bases and 8 bases, there was a span of 16 bases.

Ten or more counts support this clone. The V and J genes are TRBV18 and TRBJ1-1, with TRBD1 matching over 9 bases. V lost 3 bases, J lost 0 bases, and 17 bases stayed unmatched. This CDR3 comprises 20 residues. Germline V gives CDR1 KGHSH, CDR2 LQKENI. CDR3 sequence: CASSPLPFKQGAGVNTEAFF. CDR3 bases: TGTGCCAGCTCACCTTTGCCATTTAAACAGGGGGCTGGTGTGAACACTGAAGCTTTCTTT.

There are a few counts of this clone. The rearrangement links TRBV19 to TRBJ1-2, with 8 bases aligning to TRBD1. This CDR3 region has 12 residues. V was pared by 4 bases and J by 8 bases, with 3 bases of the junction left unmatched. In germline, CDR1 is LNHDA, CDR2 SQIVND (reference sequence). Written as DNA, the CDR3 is TGTGCCAGTAGTAGGACAGGGCGCGGCTACACCTTC. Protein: CASSRTGRGYTF.

The CDR3 DNA reads TGTGCCAGCAGCCCCGGCCTAGGCACTAACACTGAAGCTTTCTTT. Its protein product is CASSPGLGTNTEAFF. The chain uses TRBV7-9 and TRBJ1-1; D is ambiguous. The CDR3 sequence is 15 residues long. Germline V gene lookup returns CDR1 SEHNR and CDR2 FQNEAQ (reference sequence). V dropped 5 bases and J dropped 2 bases, with 15 bases sitting between them.

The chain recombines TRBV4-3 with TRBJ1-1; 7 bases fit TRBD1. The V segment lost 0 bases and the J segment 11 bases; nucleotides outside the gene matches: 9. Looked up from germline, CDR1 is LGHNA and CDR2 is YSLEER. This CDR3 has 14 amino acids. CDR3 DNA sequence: TGCGCCAGCAGCCAAGATAGGGGGCCCTCATGGGCTTTCTTT. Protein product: CASSQDRGPSWAFF.

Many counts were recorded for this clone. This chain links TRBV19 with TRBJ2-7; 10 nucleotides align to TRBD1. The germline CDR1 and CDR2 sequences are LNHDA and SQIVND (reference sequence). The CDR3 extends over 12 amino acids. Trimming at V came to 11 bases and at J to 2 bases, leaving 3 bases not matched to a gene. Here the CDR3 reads CALGQGAYEQYV. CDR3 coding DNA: TGTGCCCTCGGACAGGGGGCCTACGAGCAGTACGTC.

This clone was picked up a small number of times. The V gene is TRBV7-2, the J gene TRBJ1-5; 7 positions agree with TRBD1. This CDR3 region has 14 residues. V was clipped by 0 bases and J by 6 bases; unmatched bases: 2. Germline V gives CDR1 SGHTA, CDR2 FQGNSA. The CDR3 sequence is CASSLAQGVQPQHF. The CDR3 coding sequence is TGTGCCAGCAGCTTAGCCCAGGGGGTTCAGCCCCAGCATTTT.

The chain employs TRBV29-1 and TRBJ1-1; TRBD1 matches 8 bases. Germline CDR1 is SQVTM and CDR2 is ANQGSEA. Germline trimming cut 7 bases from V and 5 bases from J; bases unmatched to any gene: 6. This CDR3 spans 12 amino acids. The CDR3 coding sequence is TGCAGCGGTACAGGGGGAAGAACTGAAGCTTTCTTT. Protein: CSGTGGRTEAFF.

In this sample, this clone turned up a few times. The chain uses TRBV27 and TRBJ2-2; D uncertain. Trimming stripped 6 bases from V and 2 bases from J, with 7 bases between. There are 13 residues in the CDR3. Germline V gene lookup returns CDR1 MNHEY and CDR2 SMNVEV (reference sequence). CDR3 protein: CASSHRNTGELFF. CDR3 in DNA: TGTGCCAGCAGCCACCGAAACACCGGGGAGCTGTTTTTT.

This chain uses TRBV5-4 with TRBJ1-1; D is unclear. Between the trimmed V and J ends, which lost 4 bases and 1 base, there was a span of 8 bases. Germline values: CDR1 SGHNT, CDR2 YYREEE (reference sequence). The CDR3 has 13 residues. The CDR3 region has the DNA TGTGCCAGCAGCGTCGACCAGAACACTGAAGCTTTCTTT. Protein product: CASSVDQNTEAFF.

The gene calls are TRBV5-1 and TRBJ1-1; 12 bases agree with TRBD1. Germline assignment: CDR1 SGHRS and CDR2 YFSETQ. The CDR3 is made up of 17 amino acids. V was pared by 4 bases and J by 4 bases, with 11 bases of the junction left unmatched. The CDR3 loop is CASSDDPGQGAVTEAFF. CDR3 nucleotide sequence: TGCGCCAGCAGCGACGATCCGGGACAGGGGGCTGTCACTGAAGCTTTCTTT.

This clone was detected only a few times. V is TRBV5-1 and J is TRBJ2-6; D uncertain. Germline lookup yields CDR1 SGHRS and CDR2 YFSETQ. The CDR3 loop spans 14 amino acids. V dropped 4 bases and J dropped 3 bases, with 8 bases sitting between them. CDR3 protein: CASSPSIGANVLTF. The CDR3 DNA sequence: TGCGCCAGCAGCCCTAGTATTGGGGCCAACGTCCTGACTTTC.

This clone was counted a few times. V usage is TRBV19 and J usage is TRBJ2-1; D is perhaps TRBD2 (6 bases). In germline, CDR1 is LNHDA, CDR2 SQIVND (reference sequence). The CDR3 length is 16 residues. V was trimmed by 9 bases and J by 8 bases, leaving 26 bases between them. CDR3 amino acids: CASPRASGVGSYEQFF. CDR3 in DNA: TGTGCCAGCCCCCGCGCCTCGGGAGTAGGGTCGTATGAGCAGTTCTTC.

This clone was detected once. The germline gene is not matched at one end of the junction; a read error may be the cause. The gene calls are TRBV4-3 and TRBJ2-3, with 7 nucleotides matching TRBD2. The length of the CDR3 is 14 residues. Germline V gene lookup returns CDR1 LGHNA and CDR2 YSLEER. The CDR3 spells CASSPSGSTDAQYF. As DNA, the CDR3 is TGCGCCAGCAGCCCTAGCGGATCCACAGATGCGCAGTATTTT.

For the CDR3, the DNA is TGTGCCAGTAGTACCCGGGACAGGGTTAGGGGGTACTTC. Residues: CASSTRDRVRGYF. The chain joins TRBV19 to TRBJ2-4; TRBD1 matches at 9 bases. Germline assignment: CDR1 LNHDA and CDR2 SQIVND (reference sequence). The CDR3 totals 13 residues. V was clipped by 4 bases and J by 15 bases; unmatched bases: 10.

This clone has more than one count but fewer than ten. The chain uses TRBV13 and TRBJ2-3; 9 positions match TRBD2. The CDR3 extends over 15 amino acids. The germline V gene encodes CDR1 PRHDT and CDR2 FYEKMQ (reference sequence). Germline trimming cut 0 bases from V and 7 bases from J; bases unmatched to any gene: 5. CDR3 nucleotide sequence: TGTGCCAGCAGCTTAGGTAGCGGGGGTCTGCATACGCAGTATTTT. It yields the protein CASSLGSGGLHTQYF. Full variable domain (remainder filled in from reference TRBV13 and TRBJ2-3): AAGVIQSPRHLIKEKRETATLKCYPIPRHDTVYWYQQGPGQDPQFLISFYEKMQSDKGSIPDRFSAQQFSDYHSELNMSSLELGDSALYFCASSLGSGGLHTQYFGPGTRLTVL.

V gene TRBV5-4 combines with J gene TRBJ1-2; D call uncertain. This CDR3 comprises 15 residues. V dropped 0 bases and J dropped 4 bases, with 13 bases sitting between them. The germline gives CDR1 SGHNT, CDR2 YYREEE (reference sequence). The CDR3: CASSLVSRSAYGYTF. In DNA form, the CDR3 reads TGTGCCAGCAGCTTGGTTTCCAGAAGCGCCTATGGCTACACCTTC.

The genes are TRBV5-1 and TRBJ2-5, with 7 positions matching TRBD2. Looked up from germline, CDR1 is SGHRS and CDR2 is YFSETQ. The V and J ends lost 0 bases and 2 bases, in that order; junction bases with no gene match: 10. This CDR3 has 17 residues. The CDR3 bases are TGCGCCAGCAGCTTGGCCGTTCAAGCGGGGATTCAAGAGACCCAGTACTTC. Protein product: CASSLAVQAGIQETQYF.

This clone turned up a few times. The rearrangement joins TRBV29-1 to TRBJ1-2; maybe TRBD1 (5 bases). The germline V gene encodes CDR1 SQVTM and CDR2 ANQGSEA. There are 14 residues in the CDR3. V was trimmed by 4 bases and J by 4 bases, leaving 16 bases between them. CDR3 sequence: CSVGDSTVGYGYTF. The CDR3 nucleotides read TGCAGCGTTGGTGACAGCACCGTCGGCTATGGCTACACCTTC.

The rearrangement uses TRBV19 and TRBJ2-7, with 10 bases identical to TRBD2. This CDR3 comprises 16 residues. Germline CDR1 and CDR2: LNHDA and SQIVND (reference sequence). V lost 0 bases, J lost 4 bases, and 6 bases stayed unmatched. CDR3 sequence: CASSIDFLAGAYEQYV. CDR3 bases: TGTGCCAGTAGTATAGATTTCCTAGCGGGAGCGTACGAGCAGTACGTC.

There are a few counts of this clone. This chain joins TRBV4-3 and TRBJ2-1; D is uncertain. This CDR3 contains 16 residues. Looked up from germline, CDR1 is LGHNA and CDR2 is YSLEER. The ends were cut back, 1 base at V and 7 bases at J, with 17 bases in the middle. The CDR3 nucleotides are TGCGCCAGCAGCCAAGCGGTAAGGACCCTACCAAATGAGCAGTTCTTC. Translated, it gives CASSQAVRTLPNEQFF.

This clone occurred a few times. CDR3 in DNA: TGTGCCAGTGGATTTAGCGGGGGGAACAATGAGCAGTTCTTC. Translated, it gives CASGFSGGNNEQFF. This chain uses TRBV19 with TRBJ2-1, with TRBD2 matching 10 bases. CDR1 is LNHDA, CDR2 SQIVND, per germline (reference sequence). The CDR3 sequence is 14 residues long. The V gene end was trimmed by 8 bases and the J gene end by 5 bases; junction bases not matched to a gene: 6.